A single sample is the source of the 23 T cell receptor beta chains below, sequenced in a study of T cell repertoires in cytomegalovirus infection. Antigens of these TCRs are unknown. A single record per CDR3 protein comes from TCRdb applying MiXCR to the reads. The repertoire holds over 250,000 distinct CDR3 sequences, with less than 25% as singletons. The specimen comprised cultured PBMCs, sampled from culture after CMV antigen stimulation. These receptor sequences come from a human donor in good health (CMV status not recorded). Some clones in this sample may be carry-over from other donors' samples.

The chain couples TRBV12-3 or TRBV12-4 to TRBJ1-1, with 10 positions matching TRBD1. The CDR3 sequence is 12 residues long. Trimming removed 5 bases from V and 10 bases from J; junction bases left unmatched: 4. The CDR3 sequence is CASSQGDRGAFF. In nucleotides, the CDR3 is TGTGCCAGCAGTCAAGGGGACAGGGGAGCTTTCTTT.

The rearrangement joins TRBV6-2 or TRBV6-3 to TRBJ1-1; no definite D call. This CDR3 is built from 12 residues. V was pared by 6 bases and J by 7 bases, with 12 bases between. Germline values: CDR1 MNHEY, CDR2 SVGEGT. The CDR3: CASRNGVGEAFF. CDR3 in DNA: TGTGCCAGCAGAAATGGAGTTGGTGAAGCTTTCTTT.

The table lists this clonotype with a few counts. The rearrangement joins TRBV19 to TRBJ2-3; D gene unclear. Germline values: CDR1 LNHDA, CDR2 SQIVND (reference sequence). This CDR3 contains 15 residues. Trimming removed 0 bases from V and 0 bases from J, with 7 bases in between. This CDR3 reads CASSIDQASTDTQYF. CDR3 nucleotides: TGTGCCAGTAGTATAGATCAAGCTAGCACAGATACGCAGTATTTT.

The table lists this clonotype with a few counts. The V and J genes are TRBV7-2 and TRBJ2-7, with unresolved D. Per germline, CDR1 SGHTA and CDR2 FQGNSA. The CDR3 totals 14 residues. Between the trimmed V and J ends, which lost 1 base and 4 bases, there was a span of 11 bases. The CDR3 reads CASSLDYTAYEQYF. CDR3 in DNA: TGTGCCAGCAGCTTAGATTATACAGCATACGAGCAGTACTTC.

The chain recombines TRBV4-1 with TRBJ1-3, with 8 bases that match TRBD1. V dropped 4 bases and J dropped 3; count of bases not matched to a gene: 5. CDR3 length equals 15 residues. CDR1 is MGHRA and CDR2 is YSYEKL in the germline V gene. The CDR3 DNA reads TGCGCCAGCAGCCGACAGACAGGGGATGGAAACACCATATATTTT. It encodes CASSRQTGDGNTIYF.

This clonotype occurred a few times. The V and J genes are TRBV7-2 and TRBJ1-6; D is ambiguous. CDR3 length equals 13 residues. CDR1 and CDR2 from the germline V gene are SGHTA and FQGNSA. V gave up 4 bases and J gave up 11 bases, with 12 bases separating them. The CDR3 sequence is CASSSPMGTPLHF. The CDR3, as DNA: TGTGCCAGCAGCTCCCCAATGGGGACACCCCTCCACTTT.

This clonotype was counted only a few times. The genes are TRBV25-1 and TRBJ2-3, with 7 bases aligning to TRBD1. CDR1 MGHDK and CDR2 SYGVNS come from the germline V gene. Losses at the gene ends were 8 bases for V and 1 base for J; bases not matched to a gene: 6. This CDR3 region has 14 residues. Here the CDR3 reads CASGQTGRTDTQYF. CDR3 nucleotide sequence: TGTGCCAGCGGACAGACAGGGCGCACAGATACGCAGTATTTT. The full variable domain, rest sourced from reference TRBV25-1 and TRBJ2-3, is EADIYQTPRYLVIGTGKKITLECSQTMGHDKMYWYQQDPGMELHLIHYSYGVNSTEKGDLSSESTVSRIRTEHFPLTLESARPSHTSQYLCASGQTGRTDTQYFGPGTRLTVL.

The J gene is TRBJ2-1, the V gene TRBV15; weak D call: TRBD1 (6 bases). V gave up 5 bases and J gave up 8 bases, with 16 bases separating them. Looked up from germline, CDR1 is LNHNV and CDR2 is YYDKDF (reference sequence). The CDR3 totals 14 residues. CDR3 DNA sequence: TGTGCCACCAGCGGGCGACAGGCCTTGGATGAGCAGTTCTTC. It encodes CATSGRQALDEQFF.

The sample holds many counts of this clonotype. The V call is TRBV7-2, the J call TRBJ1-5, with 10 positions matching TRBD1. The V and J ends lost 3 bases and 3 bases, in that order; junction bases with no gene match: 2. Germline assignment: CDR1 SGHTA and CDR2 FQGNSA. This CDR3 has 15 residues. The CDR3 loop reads CASSLGQGLNQPQHF. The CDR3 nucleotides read TGTGCCAGCAGCTTGGGACAGGGGCTCAATCAGCCCCAGCATTTT.

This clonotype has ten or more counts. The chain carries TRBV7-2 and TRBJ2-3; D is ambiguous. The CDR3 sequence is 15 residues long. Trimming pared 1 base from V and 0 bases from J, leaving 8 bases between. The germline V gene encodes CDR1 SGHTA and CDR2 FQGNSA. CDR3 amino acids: CASSLVGPSTDTQYF. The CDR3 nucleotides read TGTGCCAGCAGCTTAGTTGGCCCTAGCACAGATACGCAGTATTTT.

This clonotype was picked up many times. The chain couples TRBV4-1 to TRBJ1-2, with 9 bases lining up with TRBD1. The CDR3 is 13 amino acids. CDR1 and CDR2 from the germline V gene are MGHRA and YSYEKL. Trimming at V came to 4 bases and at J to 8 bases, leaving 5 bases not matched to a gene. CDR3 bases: TGCGCCAGCAGCCGCGGGACAGGGCGAGGCTACACCTTC. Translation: CASSRGTGRGYTF.

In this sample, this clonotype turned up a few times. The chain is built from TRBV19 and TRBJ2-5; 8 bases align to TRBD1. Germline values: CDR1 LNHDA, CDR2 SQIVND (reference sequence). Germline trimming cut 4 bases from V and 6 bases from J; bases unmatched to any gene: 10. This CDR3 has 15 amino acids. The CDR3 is CASSTDRGGRKTQYF. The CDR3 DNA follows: TGTGCCAGTAGTACCGACAGGGGCGGGCGGAAGACCCAGTACTTC.

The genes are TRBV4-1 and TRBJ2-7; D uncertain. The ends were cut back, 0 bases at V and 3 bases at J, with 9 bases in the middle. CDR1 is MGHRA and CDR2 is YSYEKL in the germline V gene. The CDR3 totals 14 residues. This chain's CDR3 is CASSQDYGNYEQYF. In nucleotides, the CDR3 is TGCGCCAGCAGCCAAGATTATGGGAACTACGAGCAGTACTTC.

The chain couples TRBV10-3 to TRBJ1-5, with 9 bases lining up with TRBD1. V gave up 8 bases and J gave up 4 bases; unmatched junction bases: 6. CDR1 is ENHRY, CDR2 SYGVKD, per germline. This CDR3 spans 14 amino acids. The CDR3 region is CAIRTGGENQPQHF. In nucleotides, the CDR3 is TGTGCCATCCGAACAGGGGGCGAGAATCAGCCCCAGCATTTT.

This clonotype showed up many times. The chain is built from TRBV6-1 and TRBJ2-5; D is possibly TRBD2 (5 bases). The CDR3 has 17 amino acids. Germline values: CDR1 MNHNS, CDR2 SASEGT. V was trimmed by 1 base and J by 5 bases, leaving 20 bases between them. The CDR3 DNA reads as TGTGCCAGCAGTGAAGAAATGAGGGAGCTTATGATTGAGACCCAGTACTTC. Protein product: CASSEEMRELMIETQYF.

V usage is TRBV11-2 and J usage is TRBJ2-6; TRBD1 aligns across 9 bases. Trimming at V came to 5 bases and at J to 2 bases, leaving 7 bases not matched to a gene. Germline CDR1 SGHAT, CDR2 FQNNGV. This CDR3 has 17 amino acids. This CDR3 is CASSTHRGLTGANVLTF. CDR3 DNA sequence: TGTGCCAGCAGCACCCACAGGGGGCTCACTGGGGCCAACGTCCTGACTTTC.

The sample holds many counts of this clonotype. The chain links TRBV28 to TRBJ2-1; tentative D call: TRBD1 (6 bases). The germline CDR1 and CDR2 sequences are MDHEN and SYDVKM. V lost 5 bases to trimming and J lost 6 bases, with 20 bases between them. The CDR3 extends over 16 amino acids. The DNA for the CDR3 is TGTGCCAGCAGTGTCAACAGGGCCCCTGGAGGCAATGAGCAGTTCTTC. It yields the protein CASSVNRAPGGNEQFF.

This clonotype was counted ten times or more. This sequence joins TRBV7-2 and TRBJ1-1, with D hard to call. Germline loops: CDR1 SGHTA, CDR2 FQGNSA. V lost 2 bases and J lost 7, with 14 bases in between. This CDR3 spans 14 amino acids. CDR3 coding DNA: TGTGCCAGCAGCTTATCGGGCTACCTACGTGAAGCTTTCTTT. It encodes CASSLSGYLREAFF.

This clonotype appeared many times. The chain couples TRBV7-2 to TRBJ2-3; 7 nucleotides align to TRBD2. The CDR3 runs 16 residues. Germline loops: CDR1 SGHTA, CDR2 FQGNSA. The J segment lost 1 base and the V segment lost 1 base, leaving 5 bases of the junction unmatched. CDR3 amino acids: CASSLERDYGTDTQYF. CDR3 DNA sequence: TGTGCCAGCAGCTTAGAGCGGGATTATGGCACAGATACGCAGTATTTT.

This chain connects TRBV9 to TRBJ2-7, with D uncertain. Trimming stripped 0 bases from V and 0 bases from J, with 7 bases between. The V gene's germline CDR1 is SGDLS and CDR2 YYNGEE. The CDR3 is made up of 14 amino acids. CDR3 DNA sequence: TGTGCCAGCAGCGTAGATGTCAACTCCTACGAGCAGTACTTC. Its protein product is CASSVDVNSYEQYF.

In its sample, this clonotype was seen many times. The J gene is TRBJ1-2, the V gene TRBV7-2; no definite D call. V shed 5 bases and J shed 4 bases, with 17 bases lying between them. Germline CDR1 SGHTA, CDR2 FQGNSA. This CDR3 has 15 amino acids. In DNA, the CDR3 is TGTGCCAGCAGCCCCCGACTAGCGGGGTTCTATGGCTACACCTTC. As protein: CASSPRLAGFYGYTF.

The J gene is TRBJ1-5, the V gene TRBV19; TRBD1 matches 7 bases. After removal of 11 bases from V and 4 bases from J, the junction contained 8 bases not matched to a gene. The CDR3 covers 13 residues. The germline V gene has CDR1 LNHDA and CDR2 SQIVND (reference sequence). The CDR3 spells CAAQDRANQPQHF. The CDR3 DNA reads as TGTGCCGCCCAAGACAGGGCGAATCAGCCCCAGCATTTT.

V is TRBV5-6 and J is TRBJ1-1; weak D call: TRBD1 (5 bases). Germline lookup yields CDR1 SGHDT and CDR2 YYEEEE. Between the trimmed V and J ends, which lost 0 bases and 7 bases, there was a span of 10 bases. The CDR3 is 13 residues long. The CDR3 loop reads CASSLGQGNEAFF. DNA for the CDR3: TGTGCCAGCAGCTTGGGCCAGGGCAATGAAGCTTTCTTT.